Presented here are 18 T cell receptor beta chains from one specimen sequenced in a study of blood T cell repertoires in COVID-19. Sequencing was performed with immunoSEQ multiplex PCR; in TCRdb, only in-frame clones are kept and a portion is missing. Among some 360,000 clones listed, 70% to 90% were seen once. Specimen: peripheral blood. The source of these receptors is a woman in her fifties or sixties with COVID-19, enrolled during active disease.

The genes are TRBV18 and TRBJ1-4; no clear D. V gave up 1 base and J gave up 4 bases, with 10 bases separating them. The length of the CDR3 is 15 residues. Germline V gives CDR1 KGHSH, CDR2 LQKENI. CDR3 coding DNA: TGTGCCAGCTCACCACAAAGAGATCTTAATGAAAAACTGTTTTTT. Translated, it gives CASSPQRDLNEKLFF.

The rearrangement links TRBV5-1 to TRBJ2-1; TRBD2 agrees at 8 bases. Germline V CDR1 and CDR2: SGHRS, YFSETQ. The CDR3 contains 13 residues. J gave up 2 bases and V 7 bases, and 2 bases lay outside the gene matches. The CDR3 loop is CASAAGAYNEQFF. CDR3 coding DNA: TGCGCCAGCGCAGCGGGGGCCTACAATGAGCAGTTCTTC.

DNA for the CDR3: TGTGCCAGCTCACTCCGGGACAGGACGACAAGCTATGGCTACACCTTC. Residues: CASSLRDRTTSYGYTF. The rearrangement links TRBV18 to TRBJ1-2, with 8 positions matching TRBD1. Germline V gene lookup returns CDR1 KGHSH and CDR2 LQKENI. With V trimmed by 4 bases and J by 4 bases, 11 bases remained unmatched. The CDR3 spans 16 residues.

The CDR3, as DNA: TGTGCCAGCAGCCAAGAAACAGTGTCGAATTCACCCCTCCACTTT. Its protein product is CASSQETVSNSPLHF. The J gene is TRBJ1-6, the V gene TRBV4-2; D unresolved. The CDR3 has 15 amino acids. Per germline, CDR1 LGHNA and CDR2 YNFKEQ. Trimming pared 0 bases from V and 7 bases from J, leaving 10 bases between.

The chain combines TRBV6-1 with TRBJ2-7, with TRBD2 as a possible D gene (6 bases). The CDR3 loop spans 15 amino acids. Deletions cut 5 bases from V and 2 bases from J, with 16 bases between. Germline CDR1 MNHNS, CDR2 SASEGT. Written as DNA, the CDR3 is TGTGCCAGCAGTTCCCCCGGGGGATCTACCTACGAGCAGTACTTC. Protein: CASSSPGGSTYEQYF.

In DNA, the CDR3 is TGTGCCAGCAGTTCCCCCTCCGGGACAGGGGGACTTGGCTACACCTTC. It codes for CASSSPSGTGGLGYTF. This chain uses TRBV6-5 with TRBJ1-2; TRBD1 aligns across 11 bases. Germline values: CDR1 MNHEY, CDR2 SVGAGI. The CDR3 covers 16 residues. J gave up 7 bases and V 4 bases, and 11 bases lay outside the gene matches.

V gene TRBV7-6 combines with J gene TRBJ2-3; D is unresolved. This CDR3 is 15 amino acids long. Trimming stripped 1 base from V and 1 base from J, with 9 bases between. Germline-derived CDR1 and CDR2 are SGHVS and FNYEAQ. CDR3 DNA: TGTGCCAGCAGCTTAGGAGGTGACCGCACAGATACGCAGTATTTT. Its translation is CASSLGGDRTDTQYF.

CDR3 DNA: TGTGCCAGCTCACCTAGGCACAACGAGGGAGCTTTCTTT. Its protein is CASSPRHNEGAFF. V and J are TRBV18 and TRBJ1-1; D is undetermined. The germline V gene has CDR1 KGHSH and CDR2 LQKENI. Trimming cost V 3 bases and J 10 bases, with 15 bases left between them. CDR3 length: 13 amino acids.

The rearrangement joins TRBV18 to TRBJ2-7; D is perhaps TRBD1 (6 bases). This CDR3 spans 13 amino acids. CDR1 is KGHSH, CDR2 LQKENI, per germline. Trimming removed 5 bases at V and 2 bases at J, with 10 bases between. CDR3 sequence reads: CASSWTETYEQYF. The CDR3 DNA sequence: TGTGCCAGCTCATGGACAGAAACCTACGAGCAGTACTTC.

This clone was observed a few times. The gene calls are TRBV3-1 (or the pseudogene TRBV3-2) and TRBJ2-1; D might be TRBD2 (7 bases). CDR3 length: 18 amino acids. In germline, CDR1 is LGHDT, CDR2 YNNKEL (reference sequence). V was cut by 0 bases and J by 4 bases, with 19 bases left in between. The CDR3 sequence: CASSQDKTRGPRYNEQFF. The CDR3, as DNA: TGTGCCAGCAGCCAAGATAAGACGCGGGGGCCCAGATACAATGAGCAGTTCTTC.

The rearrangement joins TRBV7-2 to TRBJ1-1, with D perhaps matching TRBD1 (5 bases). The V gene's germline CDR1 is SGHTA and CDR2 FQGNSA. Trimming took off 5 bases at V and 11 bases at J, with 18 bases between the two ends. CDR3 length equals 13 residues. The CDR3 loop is CASSNQGFAAAFF. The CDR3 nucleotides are TGTGCCAGCAGCAACCAGGGCTTCGCCGCCGCTTTCTTT. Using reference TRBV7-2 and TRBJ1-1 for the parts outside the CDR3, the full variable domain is GAGVSQSPSNKVTEKGKDVELRCDPISGHTALYWYRQSLGQGLEFLIYFQGNSAPDKSGLPSDRFSAERTGGSVSTLTIQRTQQEDSAVYLCASSNQGFAAAFFGQGTRLTVV.

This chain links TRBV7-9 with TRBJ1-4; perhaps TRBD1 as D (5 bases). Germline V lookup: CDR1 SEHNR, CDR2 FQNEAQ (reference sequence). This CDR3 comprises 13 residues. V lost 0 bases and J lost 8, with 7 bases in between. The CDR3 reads CASSLAGGEKLFF. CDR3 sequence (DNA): TGTGCCAGCAGCTTAGCCGGGGGAGAAAAACTGTTTTTT.

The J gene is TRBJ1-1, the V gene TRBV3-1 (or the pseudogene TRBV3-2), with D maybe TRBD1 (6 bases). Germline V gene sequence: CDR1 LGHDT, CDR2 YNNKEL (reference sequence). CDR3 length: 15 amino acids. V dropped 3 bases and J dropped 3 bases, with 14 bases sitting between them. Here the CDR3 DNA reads TGTGCCAGCAGCCACCCACAGGGAAGGTACACTGAAGCTTTCTTT. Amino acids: CASSHPQGRYTEAFF.

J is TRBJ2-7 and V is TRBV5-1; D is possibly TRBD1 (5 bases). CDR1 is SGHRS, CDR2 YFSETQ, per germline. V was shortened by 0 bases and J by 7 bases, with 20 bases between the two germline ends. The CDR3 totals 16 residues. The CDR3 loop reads CASSLGVGASFGEQYF. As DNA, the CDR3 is TGCGCCAGCAGCTTGGGAGTAGGGGCAAGCTTCGGGGAGCAGTACTTC.

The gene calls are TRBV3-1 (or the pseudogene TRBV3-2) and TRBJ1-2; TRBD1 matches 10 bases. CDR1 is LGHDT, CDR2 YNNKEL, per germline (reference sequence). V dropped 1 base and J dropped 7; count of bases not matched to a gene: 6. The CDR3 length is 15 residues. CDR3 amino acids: CASSQVGTGEGGYTF. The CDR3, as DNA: TGTGCCAGCAGCCAAGTTGGGACAGGGGAGGGTGGCTACACCTTC.

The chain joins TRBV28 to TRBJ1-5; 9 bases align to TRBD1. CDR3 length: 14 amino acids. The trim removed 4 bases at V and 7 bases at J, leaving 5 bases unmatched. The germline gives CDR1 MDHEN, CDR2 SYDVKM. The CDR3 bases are TGTGCCAGCAGTTCACAGGGGGCCCGCCAGCCCCAGCATTTT. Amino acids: CASSSQGARQPQHF.

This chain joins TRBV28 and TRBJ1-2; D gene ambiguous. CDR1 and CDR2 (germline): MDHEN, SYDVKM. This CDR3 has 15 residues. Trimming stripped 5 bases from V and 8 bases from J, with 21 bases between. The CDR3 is CASSMGRARGRGYTF. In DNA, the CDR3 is TGTGCCAGCAGTATGGGGAGGGCCCGAGGTCGAGGCTACACCTTC.

The CDR3 DNA reads as TGTGCCAGCAGCCCCAGAGTACAGGGGCCGGCGAATAGCAATCAGCCCCAGCATTTT. Amino acid sequence: CASSPRVQGPANSNQPQHF. This sequence joins TRBV7-2 and TRBJ1-5; 7 bases agree with TRBD1. This CDR3 is built from 19 residues. The trim removed 5 bases at V and 0 bases at J, leaving 16 bases unmatched. CDR1 is SGHTA, CDR2 FQGNSA, per germline.